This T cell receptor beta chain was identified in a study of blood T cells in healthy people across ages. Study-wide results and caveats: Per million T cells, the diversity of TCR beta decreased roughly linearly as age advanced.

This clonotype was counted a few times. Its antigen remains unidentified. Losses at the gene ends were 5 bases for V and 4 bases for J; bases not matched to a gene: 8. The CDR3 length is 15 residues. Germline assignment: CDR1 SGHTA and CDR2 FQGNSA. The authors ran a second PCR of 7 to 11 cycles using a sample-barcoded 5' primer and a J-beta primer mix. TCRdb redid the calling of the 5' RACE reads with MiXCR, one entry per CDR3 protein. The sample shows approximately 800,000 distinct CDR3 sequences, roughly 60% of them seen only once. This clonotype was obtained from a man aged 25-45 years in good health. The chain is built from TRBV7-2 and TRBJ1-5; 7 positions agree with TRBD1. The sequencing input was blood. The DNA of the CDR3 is TGTGCCAGCAGCGTGAGACAGGGCGGGAATCAGCCCCAGCATTTT. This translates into CASSVRQGGNQPQHF. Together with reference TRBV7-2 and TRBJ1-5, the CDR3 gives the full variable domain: GAGVSQSPSNKVTEKGKDVELRCDPISGHTALYWYRQSLGQGLEFLIYFQGNSAPDKSGLPSDRFSAERTGGSVSTLTIQRTQQEDSAVYLCASSVRQGGNQPQHFGDGTRLSIL.